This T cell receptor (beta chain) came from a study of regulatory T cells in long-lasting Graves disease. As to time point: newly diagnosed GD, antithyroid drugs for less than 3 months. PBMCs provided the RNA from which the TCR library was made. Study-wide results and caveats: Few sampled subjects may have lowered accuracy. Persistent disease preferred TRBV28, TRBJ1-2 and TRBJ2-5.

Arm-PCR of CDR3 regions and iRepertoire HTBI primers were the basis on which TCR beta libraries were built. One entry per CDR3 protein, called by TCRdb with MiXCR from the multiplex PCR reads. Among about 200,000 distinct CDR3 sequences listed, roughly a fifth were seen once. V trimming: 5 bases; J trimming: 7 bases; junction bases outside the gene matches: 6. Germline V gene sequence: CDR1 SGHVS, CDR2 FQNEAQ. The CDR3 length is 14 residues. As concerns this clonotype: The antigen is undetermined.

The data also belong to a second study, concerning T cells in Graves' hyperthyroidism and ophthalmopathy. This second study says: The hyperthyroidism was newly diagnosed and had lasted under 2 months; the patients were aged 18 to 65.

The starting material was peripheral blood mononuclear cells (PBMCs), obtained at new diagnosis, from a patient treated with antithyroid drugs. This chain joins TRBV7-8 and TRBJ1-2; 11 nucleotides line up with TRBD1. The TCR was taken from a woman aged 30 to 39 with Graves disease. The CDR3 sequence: CASSKDRGPGGYTF. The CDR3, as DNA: TGTGCCAGCAGCAAGGACAGGGGGCCCGGTGGCTACACCTTC.